One T cell receptor (beta chain) is described in this entry. It was with 60 Vbeta and 13 Jbeta primers that the PCR ran. Libraries were prepared by immunoSEQ multiplex PCR; TCRdb keeps only in-frame clonotypes and omits some of them. The repertoire holds around 170,000 clones, with more than 75% as singletons. The data stem from a study of cytomegalovirus exposure and HLA in healthy donors. The CDR3 has 14 amino acids. Germline V CDR1 and CDR2: SGHNT, YYREEE (reference sequence). The ends were cut back, 2 bases at V and 1 base at J, with 9 bases in the middle. The receptor's source is a woman aged 25 to 39 in good health and CMV-seropositive. The chain couples TRBV5-4 to TRBJ2-5, with D possibly TRBD2 on 6 matching bases. Sequencing used PBMCs. CDR3 residues: CASSLRDFQETQYF. CDR3 bases: TGTGCCAGCAGCTTAAGGGACTTCCAAGAGACCCAGTACTTC.